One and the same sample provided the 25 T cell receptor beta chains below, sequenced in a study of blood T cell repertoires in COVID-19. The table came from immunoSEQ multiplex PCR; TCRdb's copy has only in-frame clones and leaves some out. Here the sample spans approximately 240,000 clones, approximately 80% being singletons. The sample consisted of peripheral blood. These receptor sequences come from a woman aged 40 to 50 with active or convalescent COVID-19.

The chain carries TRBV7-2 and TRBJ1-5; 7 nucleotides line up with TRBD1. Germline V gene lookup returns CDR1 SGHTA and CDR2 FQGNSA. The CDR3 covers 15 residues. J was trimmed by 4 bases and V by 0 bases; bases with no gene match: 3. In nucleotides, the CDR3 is TGTGCCAGCAGCTTAGCGGGACAGAAAAATCAGCCCCAGCATTTT. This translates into CASSLAGQKNQPQHF.

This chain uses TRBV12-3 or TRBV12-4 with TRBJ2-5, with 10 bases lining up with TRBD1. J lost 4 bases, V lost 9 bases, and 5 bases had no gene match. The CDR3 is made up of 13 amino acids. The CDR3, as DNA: TGTGCCAGTCGACAGGGGGCCGGAGAGACCCAGTACTTC. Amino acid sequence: CASRQGAGETQYF.

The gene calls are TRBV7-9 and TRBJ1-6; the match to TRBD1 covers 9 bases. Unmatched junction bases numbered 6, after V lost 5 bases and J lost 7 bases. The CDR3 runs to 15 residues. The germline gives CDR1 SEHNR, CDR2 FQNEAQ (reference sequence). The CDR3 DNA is TGTGCCAGCAGCACGGGACAGGGAACAAATTCACCCCTCCACTTT. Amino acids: CASSTGQGTNSPLHF.

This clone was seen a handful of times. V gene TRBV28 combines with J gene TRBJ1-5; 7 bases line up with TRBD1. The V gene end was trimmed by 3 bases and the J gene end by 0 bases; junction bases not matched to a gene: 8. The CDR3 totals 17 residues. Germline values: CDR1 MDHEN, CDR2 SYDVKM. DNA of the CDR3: TGTGCCAGCAGTTTTTCCGGACAGGCTTATAGCAATCAGCCCCAGCATTTT. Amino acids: CASSFSGQAYSNQPQHF.

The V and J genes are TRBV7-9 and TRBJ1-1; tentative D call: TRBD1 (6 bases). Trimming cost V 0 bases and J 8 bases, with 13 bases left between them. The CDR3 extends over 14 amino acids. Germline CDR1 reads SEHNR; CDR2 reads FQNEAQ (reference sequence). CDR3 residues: CASSLAHRTEEAFF. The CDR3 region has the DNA TGTGCCAGCAGCTTAGCCCACCGGACAGAAGAAGCTTTCTTT.

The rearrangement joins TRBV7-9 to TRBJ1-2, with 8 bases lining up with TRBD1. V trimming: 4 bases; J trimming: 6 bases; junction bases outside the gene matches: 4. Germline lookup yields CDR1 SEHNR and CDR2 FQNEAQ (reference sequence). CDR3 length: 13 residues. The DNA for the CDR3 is TGTGCCAGCAGCTCCCAGGGGGCTGATGGCTACACCTTC. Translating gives CASSSQGADGYTF.

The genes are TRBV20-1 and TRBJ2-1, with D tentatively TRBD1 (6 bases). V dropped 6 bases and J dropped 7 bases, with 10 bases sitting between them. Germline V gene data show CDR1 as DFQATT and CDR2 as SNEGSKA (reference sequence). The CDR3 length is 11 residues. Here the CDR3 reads CSAPQGNEQFF. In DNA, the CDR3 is TGCAGTGCGCCCCAGGGGAATGAGCAGTTCTTC.

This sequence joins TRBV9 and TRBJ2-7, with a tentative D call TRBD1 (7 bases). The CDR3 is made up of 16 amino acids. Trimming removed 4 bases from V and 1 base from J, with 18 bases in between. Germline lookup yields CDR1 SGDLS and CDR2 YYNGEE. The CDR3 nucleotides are TGTGCCAGCAGCCCCTTCGGGGCAGGGGGGTCCTACGAGCAGTACTTC. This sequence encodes CASSPFGAGGSYEQYF.

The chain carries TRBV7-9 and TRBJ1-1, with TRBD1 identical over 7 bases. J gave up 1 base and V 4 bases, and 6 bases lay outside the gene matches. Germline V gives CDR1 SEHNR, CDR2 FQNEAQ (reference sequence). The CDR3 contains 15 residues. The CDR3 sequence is CASSSGGTENTEAFF. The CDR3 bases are TGTGCCAGCAGCTCTGGAGGGACAGAGAACACTGAAGCTTTCTTT.

The CDR3 nucleotides are TGCAGCGTTGATCGGACAGGCAATGGCTACACCTTC. It encodes CSVDRTGNGYTF. The chain employs TRBV29-1 and TRBJ1-2; 7 bases are a match to TRBD1. The CDR3 covers 12 residues. After removal of 3 bases from V and 6 bases from J, the junction contained 4 bases not matched to a gene. Germline V CDR1 and CDR2: SQVTM, ANQGSEA.

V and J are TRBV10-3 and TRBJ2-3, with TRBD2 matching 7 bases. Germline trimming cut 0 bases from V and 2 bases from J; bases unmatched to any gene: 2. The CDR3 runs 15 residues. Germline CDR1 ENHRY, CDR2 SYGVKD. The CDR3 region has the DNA TGTGCCATCAGTGAGTCCGGGGGGTCCACAGATACGCAGTATTTT. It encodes CAISESGGSTDTQYF.

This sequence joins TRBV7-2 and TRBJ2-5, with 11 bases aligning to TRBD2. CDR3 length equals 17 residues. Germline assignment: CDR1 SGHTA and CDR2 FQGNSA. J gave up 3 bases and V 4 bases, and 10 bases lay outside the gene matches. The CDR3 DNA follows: TGTGCCAGCAGCTCCCCCCCGTTTAGCGGGGGGGAAGAGACCCAGTACTTC. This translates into CASSSPPFSGGEETQYF.

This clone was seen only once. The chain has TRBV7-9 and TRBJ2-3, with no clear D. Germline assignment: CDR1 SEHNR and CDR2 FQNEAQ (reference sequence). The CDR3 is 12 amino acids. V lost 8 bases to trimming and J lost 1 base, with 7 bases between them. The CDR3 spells CASGPRTDTQYF. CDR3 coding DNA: TGTGCCAGCGGCCCCCGCACAGATACGCAGTATTTT.

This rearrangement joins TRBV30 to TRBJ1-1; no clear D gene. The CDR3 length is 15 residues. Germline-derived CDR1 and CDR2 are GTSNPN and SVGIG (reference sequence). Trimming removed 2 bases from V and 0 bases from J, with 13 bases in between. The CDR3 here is CAWSIGDRMNTEAFF. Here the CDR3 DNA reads TGTGCCTGGAGTATAGGAGACCGTATGAACACTGAAGCTTTCTTT.

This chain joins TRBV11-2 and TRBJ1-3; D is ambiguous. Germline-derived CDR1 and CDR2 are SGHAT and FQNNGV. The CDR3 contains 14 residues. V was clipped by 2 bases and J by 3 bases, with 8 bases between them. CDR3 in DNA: TGTGCCAGCAGCTTAAGGGAGGATGGAAACACCATATATTTT. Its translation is CASSLREDGNTIYF.

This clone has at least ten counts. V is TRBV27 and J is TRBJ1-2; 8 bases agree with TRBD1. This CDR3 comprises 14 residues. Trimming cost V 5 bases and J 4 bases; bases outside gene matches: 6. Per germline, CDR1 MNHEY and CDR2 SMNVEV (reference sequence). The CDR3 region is CASSLDRGSYGYTF. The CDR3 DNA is TGTGCCAGCAGTCTCGACAGGGGAAGCTATGGCTACACCTTC.

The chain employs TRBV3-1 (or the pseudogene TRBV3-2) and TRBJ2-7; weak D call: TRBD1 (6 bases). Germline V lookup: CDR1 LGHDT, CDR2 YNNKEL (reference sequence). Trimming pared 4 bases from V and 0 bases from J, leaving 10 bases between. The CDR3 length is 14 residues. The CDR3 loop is CASSLTGGSYEQYF. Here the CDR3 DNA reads TGTGCCAGCAGCCTGACAGGAGGCTCCTACGAGCAGTACTTC.

This CDR3 is CASSLWVEGLRANYGYTF. In DNA, the CDR3 is TGTGCCAGCAGTTTATGGGTCGAGGGTTTGCGAGCTAACTATGGCTACACCTTC. The chain recombines TRBV28 with TRBJ1-2; D ambiguous. The V end was cut by 0 bases, the J end by 0 bases, with 17 bases between. The CDR3 consists of 18 residues. In germline, CDR1 is MDHEN, CDR2 SYDVKM.

The CDR3 nucleotides are TGTGCCAGCAGTTTATCTACAGGGGTGGCCGGGGAGCTGTTTTTT. Protein product: CASSLSTGVAGELFF. The J gene is TRBJ2-2, the V gene TRBV27; the match to TRBD1 covers 7 bases. CDR1 and CDR2 from the germline V gene are MNHEY and SMNVEV (reference sequence). V was clipped by 0 bases and J by 6 bases; unmatched bases: 4. The CDR3 contains 15 residues.

CDR3 DNA: TGTGCCAGCAGCCAAGTGACAGGGGGCTGGTCACCCCTCCACTTT. Protein product: CASSQVTGGWSPLHF. V usage is TRBV3-1 (or the pseudogene TRBV3-2) and J usage is TRBJ1-6, with 10 positions matching TRBD1. CDR1 is LGHDT and CDR2 is YNNKEL in the germline V gene (reference sequence). CDR3 size: 15 residues. V trimming: 1 base; J trimming: 10 bases; junction bases outside the gene matches: 4.

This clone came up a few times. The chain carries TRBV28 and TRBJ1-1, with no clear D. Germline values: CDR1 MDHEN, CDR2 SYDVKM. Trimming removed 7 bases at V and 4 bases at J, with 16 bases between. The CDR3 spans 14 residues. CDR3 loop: CASTWGGVSTEAFF. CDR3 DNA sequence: TGTGCCAGCACCTGGGGAGGAGTTAGCACTGAAGCTTTCTTT.

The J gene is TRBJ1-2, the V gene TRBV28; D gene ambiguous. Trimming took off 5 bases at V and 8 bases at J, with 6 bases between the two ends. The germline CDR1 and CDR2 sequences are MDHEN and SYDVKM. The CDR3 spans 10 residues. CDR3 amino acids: CASSMGGYTF. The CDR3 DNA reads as TGTGCCAGCAGTATGGGCGGCTACACCTTC.

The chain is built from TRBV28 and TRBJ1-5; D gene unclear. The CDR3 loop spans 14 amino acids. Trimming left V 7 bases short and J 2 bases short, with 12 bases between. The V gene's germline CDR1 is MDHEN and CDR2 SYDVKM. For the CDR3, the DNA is TGTGCCAGCACCCGAGGATGGCGCAATCAGCCCCAGCATTTT. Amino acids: CASTRGWRNQPQHF.

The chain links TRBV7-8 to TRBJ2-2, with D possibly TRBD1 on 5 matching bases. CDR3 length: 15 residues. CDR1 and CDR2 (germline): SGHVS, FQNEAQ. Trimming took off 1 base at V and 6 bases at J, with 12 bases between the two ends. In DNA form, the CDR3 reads TGTGCCAGCAGCTTAGTATCAGGGATAGCCGGGGAGCTGTTTTTT. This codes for CASSLVSGIAGELFF.

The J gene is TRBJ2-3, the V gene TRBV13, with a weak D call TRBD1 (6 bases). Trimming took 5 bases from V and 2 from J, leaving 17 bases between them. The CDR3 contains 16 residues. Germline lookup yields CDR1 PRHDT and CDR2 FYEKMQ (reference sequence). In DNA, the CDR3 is TGTGCCAGCAGCCCGCCCAACAGGGTTATCACAGATACGCAGTATTTT. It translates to CASSPPNRVITDTQYF.